The clone carrying this T cell receptor beta chain has a single count. Its antigen is undetermined. Trimming cost V 0 bases and J 0 bases, with 11 bases left between them. From germline, CDR1 is LGHNA and CDR2 YNFKEQ. The length of the CDR3 is 17 residues. Extraction and reverse transcription of RNA yielded cDNA as the sequencing template. Sequencing used immunoSEQ multiplex PCR; TCRdb keeps in-frame clones, though not all of them. Of about 97,000 clones in the sample, roughly two fifths were seen once. This entry is derived from a study of CD8+ T cells in alopecia areata. Study context: Each of the treated patients was given oral tofacitinib, 5 to 10 mg twice daily, for moderate-to-severe alopecia areata. Overall study results and limits: Tissue-resident alphabeta T cells belonging to normal skin likewise get sequenced within scalp specimens.

V is TRBV4-2 and J is TRBJ2-2; no firm D call. The clonotype was recovered from a human donor with alopecia areata. The sequenced sample was CD4+ T cells sorted from blood. The CDR3 loop reads CASSQEGFRTNTGELFF. The CDR3 DNA follows: TGTGCCAGCAGCCAAGAAGGCTTCAGAACGAACACCGGGGAGCTGTTTTTT.